This TCR beta chain was sequenced for a study of cytomegalovirus exposure and HLA in healthy donors. Findings and limits, study-wide: Specific recognition of CMV antigens was confirmed in vitro for a few chains (all CMV-associated).

J gave up 5 bases and V 4 bases, and 4 bases lay outside the gene matches. Per germline, CDR1 LNHDA and CDR2 SQIVND (reference sequence). The length of the CDR3 is 14 residues. This table comes from immunoSEQ multiplex PCR, and its TCRdb copy is limited to in-frame clones, with some not included. The profile shows fewer than 300,000 clones, more than 75% of them singletons. With respect to this clone: Its antigen remains unidentified.

The sample comprised PBMCs. This chain connects TRBV19 to TRBJ1-4; the match to TRBD1 covers 7 bases. This receptor was identified in a woman aged 18-30 years in good health and CMV-seronegative. CDR3 bases: TGTGCCAGTAGTACGGGCAGGGGGAATGAAAAACTGTTTTTT. Translating gives CASSTGRGNEKLFF.